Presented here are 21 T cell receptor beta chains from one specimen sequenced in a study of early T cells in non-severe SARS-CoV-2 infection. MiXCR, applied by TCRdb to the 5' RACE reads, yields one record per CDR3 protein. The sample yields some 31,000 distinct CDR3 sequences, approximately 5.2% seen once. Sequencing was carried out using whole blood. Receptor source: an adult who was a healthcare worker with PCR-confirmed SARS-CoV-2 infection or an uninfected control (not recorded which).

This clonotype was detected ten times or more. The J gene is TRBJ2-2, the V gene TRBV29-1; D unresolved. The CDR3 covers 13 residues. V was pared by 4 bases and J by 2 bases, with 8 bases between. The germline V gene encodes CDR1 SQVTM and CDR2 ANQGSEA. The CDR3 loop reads CSVGVSNTGELFF. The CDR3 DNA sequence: TGCAGCGTTGGAGTCTCAAACACCGGGGAGCTGTTTTTT.

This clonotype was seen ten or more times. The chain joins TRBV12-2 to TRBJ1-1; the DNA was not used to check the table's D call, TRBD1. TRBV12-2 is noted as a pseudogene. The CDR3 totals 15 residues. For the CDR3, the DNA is TGTGCAAGTCGCTTAGTGGGACCCATGAACACTGAAGCTTTCTTT. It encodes CASRLVGPMNTEAFF.

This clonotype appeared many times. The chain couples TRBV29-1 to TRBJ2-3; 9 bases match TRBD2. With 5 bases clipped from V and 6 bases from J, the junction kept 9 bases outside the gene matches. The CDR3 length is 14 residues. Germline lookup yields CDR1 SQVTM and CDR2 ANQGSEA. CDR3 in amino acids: CSVRAGGAYDTQYF. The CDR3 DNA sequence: TGCAGCGTTCGAGCGGGAGGCGCTTATGATACGCAGTATTTT.

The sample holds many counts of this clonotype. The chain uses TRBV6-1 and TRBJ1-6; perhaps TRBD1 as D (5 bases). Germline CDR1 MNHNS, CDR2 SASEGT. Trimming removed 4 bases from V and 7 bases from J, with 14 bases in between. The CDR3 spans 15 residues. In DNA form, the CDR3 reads TGTGCCAGCAGTGTAAAAGGGGAAGTAAATTCACCCCTCCACTTT. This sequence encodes CASSVKGEVNSPLHF.

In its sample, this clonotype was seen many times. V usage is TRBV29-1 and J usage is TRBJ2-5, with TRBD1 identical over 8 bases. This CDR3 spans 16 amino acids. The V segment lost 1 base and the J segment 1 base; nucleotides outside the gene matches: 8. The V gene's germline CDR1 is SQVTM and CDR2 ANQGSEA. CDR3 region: CSVEAKGQAPQETQYF. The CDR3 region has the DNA TGCAGCGTTGAAGCGAAGGGACAGGCCCCCCAAGAGACCCAGTACTTC.

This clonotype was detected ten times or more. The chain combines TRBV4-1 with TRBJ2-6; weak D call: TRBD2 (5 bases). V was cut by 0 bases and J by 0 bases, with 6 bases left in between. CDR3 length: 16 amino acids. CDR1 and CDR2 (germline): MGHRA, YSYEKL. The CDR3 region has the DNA TGCGCCAGCAGCCAAGATCGGGGCTCTGGGGCCAACGTCCTGACTTTC. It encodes CASSQDRGSGANVLTF.

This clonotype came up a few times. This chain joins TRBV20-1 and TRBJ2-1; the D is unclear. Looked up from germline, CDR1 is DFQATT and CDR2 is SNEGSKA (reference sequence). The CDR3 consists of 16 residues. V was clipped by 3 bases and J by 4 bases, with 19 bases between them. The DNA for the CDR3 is TGCAGTGCTAGTGGTGCGCAGGTGGGGATATACAATGAGCAGTTCTTC. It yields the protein CSASGAQVGIYNEQFF.

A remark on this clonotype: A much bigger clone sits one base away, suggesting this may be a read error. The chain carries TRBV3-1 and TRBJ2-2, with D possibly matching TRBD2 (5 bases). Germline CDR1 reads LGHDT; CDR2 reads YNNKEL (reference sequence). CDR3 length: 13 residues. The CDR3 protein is CASSQVSSGELSF. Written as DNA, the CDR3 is TGTGCCAGCAGCCAAGTCAGTTCCGGGGAGCTGTCTTTT.

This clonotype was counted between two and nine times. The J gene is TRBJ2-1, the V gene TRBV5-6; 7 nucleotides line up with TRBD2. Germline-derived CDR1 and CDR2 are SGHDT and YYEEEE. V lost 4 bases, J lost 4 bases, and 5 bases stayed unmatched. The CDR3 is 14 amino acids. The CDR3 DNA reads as TGTGCCAGCAGCCCTGCGGGGGTATACAATGAGCAGTTCTTC. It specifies CASSPAGVYNEQFF.

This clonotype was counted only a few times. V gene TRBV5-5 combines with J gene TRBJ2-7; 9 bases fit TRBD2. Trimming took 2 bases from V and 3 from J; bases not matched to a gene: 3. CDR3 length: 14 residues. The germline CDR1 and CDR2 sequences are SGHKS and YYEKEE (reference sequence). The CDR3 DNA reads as TGTGCCAGCAGCTTTGCGGGAGGGGACTACGAGCAGTACGTC. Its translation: CASSFAGGDYEQYV.

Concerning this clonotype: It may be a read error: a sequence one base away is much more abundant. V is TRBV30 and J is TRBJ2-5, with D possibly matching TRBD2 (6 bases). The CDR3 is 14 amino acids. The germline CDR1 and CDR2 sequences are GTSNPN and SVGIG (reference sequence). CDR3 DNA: TGTGTCTGGATGTCGAATAGCGGCGAAGAGACCCAGTACTTC. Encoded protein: CVWMSNSGEETQYF.

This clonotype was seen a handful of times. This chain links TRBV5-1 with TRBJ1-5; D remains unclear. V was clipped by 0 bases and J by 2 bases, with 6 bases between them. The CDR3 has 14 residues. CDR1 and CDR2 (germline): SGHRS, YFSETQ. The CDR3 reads CASSLGPGNQPQHF. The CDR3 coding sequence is TGCGCCAGCAGCTTGGGCCCCGGCAATCAGCCCCAGCATTTT.

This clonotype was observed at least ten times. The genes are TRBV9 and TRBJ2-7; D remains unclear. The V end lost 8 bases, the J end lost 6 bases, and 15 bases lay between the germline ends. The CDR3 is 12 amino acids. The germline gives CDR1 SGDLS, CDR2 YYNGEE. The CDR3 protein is CASLDALGEQYV. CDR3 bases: TGTGCCAGTCTCGACGCCCTTGGCGAGCAGTACGTC.

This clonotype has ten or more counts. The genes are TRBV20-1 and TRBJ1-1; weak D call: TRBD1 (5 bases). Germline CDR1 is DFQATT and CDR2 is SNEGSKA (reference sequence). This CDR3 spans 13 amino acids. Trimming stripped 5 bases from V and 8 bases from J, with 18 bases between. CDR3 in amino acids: CSARTNRDGEAFF. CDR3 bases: TGCAGTGCTCGAACTAACCGGGACGGGGAAGCTTTCTTT.

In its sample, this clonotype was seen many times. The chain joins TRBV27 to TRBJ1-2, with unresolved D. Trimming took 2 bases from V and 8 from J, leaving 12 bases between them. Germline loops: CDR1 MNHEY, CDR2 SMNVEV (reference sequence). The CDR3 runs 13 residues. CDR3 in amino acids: CASSLGPSGGYTF. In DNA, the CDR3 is TGTGCCAGCAGTTTAGGGCCCAGCGGGGGCTACACCTTC.

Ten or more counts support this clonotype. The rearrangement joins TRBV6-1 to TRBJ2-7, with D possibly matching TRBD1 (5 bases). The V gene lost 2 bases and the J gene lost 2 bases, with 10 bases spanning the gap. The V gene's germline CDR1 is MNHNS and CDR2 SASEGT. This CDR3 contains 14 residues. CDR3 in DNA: TGTGCCAGCAGTGAAAGTCAGGGTCCCTACGAGCAGTACGTC. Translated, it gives CASSESQGPYEQYV.

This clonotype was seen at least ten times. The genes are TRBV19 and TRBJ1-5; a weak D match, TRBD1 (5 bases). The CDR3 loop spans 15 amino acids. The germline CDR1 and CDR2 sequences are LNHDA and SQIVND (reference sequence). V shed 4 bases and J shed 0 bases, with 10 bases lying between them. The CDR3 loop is CASSTFRDSNQPQHF. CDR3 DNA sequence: TGTGCCAGTAGTACTTTCAGGGATAGCAATCAGCCCCAGCATTTT.

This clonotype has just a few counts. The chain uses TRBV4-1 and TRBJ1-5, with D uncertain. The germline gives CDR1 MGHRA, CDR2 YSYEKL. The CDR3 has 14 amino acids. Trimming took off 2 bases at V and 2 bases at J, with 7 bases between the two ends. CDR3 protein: CASSQFTGNQPQHF. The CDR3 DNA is TGCGCCAGCAGCCAATTTACGGGCAATCAGCCCCAGCATTTT.

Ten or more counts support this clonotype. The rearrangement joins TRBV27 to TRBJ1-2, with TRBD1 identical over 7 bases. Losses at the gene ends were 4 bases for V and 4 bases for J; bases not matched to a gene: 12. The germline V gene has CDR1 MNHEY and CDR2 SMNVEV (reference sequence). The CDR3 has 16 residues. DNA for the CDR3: TGTGCCAGCAGTTCCCCGACAGGGCTTGGTGGCTATGGCTACACCTTC. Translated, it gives CASSSPTGLGGYGYTF.

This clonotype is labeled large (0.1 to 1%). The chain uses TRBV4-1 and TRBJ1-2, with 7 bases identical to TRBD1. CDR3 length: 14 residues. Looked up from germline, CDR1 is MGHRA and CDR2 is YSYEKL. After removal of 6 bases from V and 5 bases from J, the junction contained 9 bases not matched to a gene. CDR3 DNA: TGCGCCAGCAGTCCCCCGGGACAGCCTTATGGCTACACCTTC. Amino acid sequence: CASSPPGQPYGYTF.

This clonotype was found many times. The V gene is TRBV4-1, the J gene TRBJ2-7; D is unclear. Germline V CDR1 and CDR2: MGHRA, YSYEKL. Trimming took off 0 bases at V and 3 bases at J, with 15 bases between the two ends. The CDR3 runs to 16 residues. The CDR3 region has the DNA TGCGCCAGCAGCCAAGATCGGCGGAGAGTTTACTACGAGCAGTACTTC. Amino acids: CASSQDRRRVYYEQYF.